The 15 T cell receptor beta chains reported below all come from one sample, sequenced in a study of cytomegalovirus exposure and HLA in healthy donors. This PCR relied on a set of 60 Vbeta primers and 13 Jbeta primers. Measured with immunoSEQ multiplex PCR; TCRdb has only the in-frame clones, and not every one. The table shows 150,000 to 180,000 clones, with more than 75% occurring only once. The sample comprised PBMCs. These receptors were collected from a man in his thirties or forties in good health and CMV-seropositive.

The chain employs TRBV5-1 and TRBJ2-1; TRBD2 agrees at 16 bases. Germline CDR1 is SGHRS and CDR2 is YFSETQ. V was pared by 4 bases and J by 9 bases, with 10 bases of the junction left unmatched. This CDR3 region has 17 residues. In nucleotides, the CDR3 is TGCGCCAGCAGCGAAACCGGGACTAGCGGGGGGGCCAGTGAGCAGTTCTTC. This sequence encodes CASSETGTSGGASEQFF.

The chain uses TRBV28 and TRBJ2-7; 7 nucleotides match TRBD1. V lost 6 bases and J lost 2; bases outside the gene matches: 10. Germline values: CDR1 MDHEN, CDR2 SYDVKM. The CDR3 covers 15 residues. The CDR3 is CASSGIRDRAYEQYF. For the CDR3, the DNA is TGTGCCAGCAGCGGGATCCGGGACAGAGCCTACGAGCAGTACTTC.

The chain recombines TRBV28 with TRBJ1-1; D gene uncertain. V lost 8 bases to trimming and J lost 3 bases, with 10 bases between them. Germline V gene sequence: CDR1 MDHEN, CDR2 SYDVKM. The CDR3 loop spans 12 amino acids. This chain's CDR3 is CASAGMDTEAFF. The CDR3 DNA follows: TGTGCCAGCGCGGGGATGGACACTGAAGCTTTCTTT.

Only one count was recorded for this clone. The CDR3 loop reads CASSVGTTGNSPLHF. In DNA form, the CDR3 reads TGTGCCAGCAGCGTCGGGACAACTGGTAATTCACCCCTCCACTTT. The chain uses TRBV5-8 and TRBJ1-6, with a weak D call TRBD1 (6 bases). CDR3 length equals 15 residues. From germline, CDR1 is SGHTS and CDR2 YDEGEE. V dropped 4 bases and J dropped 6 bases, with 14 bases sitting between them.

The chain is built from TRBV27 and TRBJ2-3; 7 bases match TRBD2. CDR3 length: 16 amino acids. Germline V gene data show CDR1 as MNHEY and CDR2 as SMNVEV (reference sequence). With 2 bases clipped from V and 4 bases from J, the junction kept 9 bases outside the gene matches. CDR3 coding DNA: TGTGCCAGCAGTTTAGGGCTAGCGGCGCCCGCAGATACGCAGTATTTT. Its protein product is CASSLGLAAPADTQYF.

The rearrangement links TRBV2 to TRBJ1-4; TRBD1 matches 7 bases. V lost 6 bases and J lost 7; bases outside the gene matches: 8. The CDR3 spans 14 residues. Looked up from germline, CDR1 is SNHLY and CDR2 is FYNNEI. CDR3 in DNA: TGTGCCAGCAGCGGGGACAGTCGGAGTGAAAAACTGTTTTTT. Amino acids: CASSGDSRSEKLFF.

This chain joins TRBV19 and TRBJ1-5; maybe TRBD1 (5 bases). Trimming removed 5 bases at V and 2 bases at J, with 13 bases between. Germline values: CDR1 LNHDA, CDR2 SQIVND (reference sequence). This CDR3 has 15 amino acids. In DNA, the CDR3 is TGTGCCAGTAGTGTGGGACTTCGGGGCAATCAGCCCCAGCATTTT. Translation: CASSVGLRGNQPQHF.

The gene calls are TRBV9 and TRBJ1-2; weak D call: TRBD1 (5 bases). The germline gives CDR1 SGDLS, CDR2 YYNGEE. V was clipped by 0 bases and J by 5 bases, with 17 bases between them. The CDR3 loop spans 16 amino acids. CDR3 nucleotide sequence: TGTGCCAGCAGCGTAGGGAGGGGCCACTCGGTTTATGGCTACACCTTC. Translating it yields CASSVGRGHSVYGYTF.

This clone turned up a few times. This chain connects TRBV2 to TRBJ1-3, with a weak D call TRBD1 (5 bases). The CDR3 contains 14 residues. Germline V gene sequence: CDR1 SNHLY, CDR2 FYNNEI. The V and J ends lost 4 bases and 0 bases respectively, with 7 bases between them. DNA for the CDR3: TGTGCCAGCAGTGGGAGGGGCTCTGGAAACACCATATATTTT. As protein: CASSGRGSGNTIYF.

This chain connects TRBV4-3 to TRBJ1-1; 11 bases are a match to TRBD1. Germline loops: CDR1 LGHNA, CDR2 YSLEER. V gave up 3 bases and J gave up 3 bases; unmatched junction bases: 9. This CDR3 region has 17 residues. CDR3 DNA sequence: TGCGCCAGCAGCCAGAAAGTCCGGGGACAGGGGGACACTGAAGCTTTCTTT. The encoded protein is CASSQKVRGQGDTEAFF.

This chain joins TRBV19 and TRBJ1-3; D unclear. The V end was cut by 7 bases, the J end by 5 bases, with 12 bases between. This CDR3 has 13 amino acids. The germline V gene encodes CDR1 LNHDA and CDR2 SQIVND (reference sequence). CDR3 in amino acids: CASNEGSRNTIYF. The DNA for the CDR3 is TGTGCCAGTAACGAGGGATCAAGAAACACCATATATTTT.

The rearrangement joins TRBV11-2 to TRBJ1-6; possibly TRBD1 for D (5 bases). V lost 5 bases and J lost 14, with 13 bases in between. The CDR3 has 12 residues. Germline assignment: CDR1 SGHAT and CDR2 FQNNGV. The CDR3 nucleotides read TGTGCCAGCAGCCCGGTCGGGGGGGCCCTCCACTTT. As protein: CASSPVGGALHF.

In nucleotides, the CDR3 is TGTGCCAGCGGCGGACAGGGAGTCAATGAGCAGTTCTTC. Encoded protein: CASGGQGVNEQFF. This chain uses TRBV6-6 with TRBJ2-1; TRBD1 matches at 8 bases. Germline values: CDR1 MNHNY, CDR2 SVGAGI (reference sequence). The CDR3 extends over 13 amino acids. Trimming removed 8 bases from V and 6 bases from J; junction bases left unmatched: 6.

With regard to this clone: Other DNA sequences in this sample translate to the same CDR3. V and J are TRBV25-1 and TRBJ1-1, with 8 bases lining up with TRBD1. The germline V gene has CDR1 MGHDK and CDR2 SYGVNS. V trimming: 8 bases; J trimming: 4 bases; junction bases outside the gene matches: 3. CDR3 length equals 12 residues. The CDR3 DNA is TGTGCCAGCGGACAGGGAGGCACTGAAGCTTTCTTT. This translates into CASGQGGTEAFF. Full variable domain (remainder filled in from reference TRBV25-1 and TRBJ1-1): EADIYQTPRYLVIGTGKKITLECSQTMGHDKMYWYQQDPGMELHLIHYSYGVNSTEKGDLSSESTVSRIRTEHFPLTLESARPSHTSQYLCASGQGGTEAFFGQGTRLTVV.

The chain has TRBV14 and TRBJ2-7; a weak D match, TRBD1 (6 bases). This CDR3 comprises 14 residues. The germline V and J ends were trimmed by 0 bases and 6 bases, with 12 bases remaining between them. In germline, CDR1 is SGHDN, CDR2 FVKESK. The CDR3 nucleotides read TGTGCCAGCAGCCAAGACAGGGGCCTCCCCGAGCAGTACTTC. Encoded protein: CASSQDRGLPEQYF.